Presented here are 17 T cell receptor beta chains from one specimen sequenced in a study of shared clonotypes between healthy human individuals. This table comes from immunoSEQ multiplex PCR, and its TCRdb copy is limited to in-frame clones, with some not included. This sample carries about 2.1 million clones, roughly 95% of them seen once, and the ten largest clones take around 1.7%. As defined, naive CD8 cells were CD45RO-negative and positively selected for CCR7, with terminally differentiated effector memory CD45RA+ cells excluded. The sequenced material came from naive CD8+ T cells from PBMCs. The receptors come from a young man in good health. Some clones in this sample may be carry-over from other donors' samples.

The genes are TRBV7-9 and TRBJ2-7, with TRBD1 matching 8 bases. The CDR3 is made up of 14 amino acids. V was pared by 5 bases and J by 1 base, with 4 bases of the junction left unmatched. Per germline, CDR1 SEHNR and CDR2 FQNEAQ (reference sequence). The CDR3 reads CASSTGGSSYEQYF. CDR3 sequence (DNA): TGTGCCAGCAGCACAGGGGGGAGTTCCTACGAGCAGTACTTC.

V gene TRBV29-1 combines with J gene TRBJ2-1; 12 nucleotides align to TRBD2. CDR1 and CDR2 from the germline V gene are SQVTM and ANQGSEA. This CDR3 spans 13 amino acids. Trimming cost V 7 bases and J 6 bases; bases outside gene matches: 4. The chain's CDR3 is CSAGLAGINEQFF. The DNA of the CDR3 is TGCAGCGCCGGACTAGCGGGGATCAATGAGCAGTTCTTC.

This clone was counted a single time. This sample also contains other DNA sequences that code for the same CDR3. CDR3 bases: TGTGCCAGCAGCTTGGCTAGGGATGAGCAGTTCTTC. It specifies CASSLARDEQFF. This rearrangement joins TRBV13 to TRBJ2-1; D not certain. Trimming removed 3 bases at V and 8 bases at J, with 8 bases between. Germline CDR1 and CDR2: PRHDT and FYEKMQ (reference sequence). This CDR3 contains 12 residues.

The chain recombines TRBV13 with TRBJ2-6; a possible D gene is TRBD1 (5 bases). Between the trimmed V and J ends, which lost 5 bases and 3 bases, there was a span of 11 bases. Germline V gene lookup returns CDR1 PRHDT and CDR2 FYEKMQ (reference sequence). The CDR3 length is 15 residues. CDR3 in DNA: TGTGCCAGCAGCACCCGACAGTTTGGGGCCAACGTCCTGACTTTC. As protein: CASSTRQFGANVLTF.

This clone was counted a single time. The J gene is TRBJ1-6, the V gene TRBV27; a weak D match, TRBD1 (5 bases). There are 15 residues in the CDR3. The germline gives CDR1 MNHEY, CDR2 SMNVEV (reference sequence). Deletions cut 2 bases from V and 8 bases from J, with 13 bases between. CDR3 DNA sequence: TGTGCCAGCAGTTTAGCCGGGGGTTGGGATTCACCCCTCCACTTT. This translates into CASSLAGGWDSPLHF.

A note on this clone: The same CDR3 arises from other DNA sequences in this sample as well. The V and J genes are TRBV27 and TRBJ2-5; no definite D call. Trimming pared 3 bases from V and 1 base from J, leaving 9 bases between. Germline V gene sequence: CDR1 MNHEY, CDR2 SMNVEV (reference sequence). The CDR3 length is 14 residues. CDR3 loop: CASSFLGSQETQYF. Written as DNA, the CDR3 is TGTGCCAGCAGTTTCTTGGGCAGCCAAGAGACCCAGTACTTC.

The V and J genes are TRBV5-1 and TRBJ2-1; 9 bases align to TRBD2. Looked up from germline, CDR1 is SGHRS and CDR2 is YFSETQ. V shed 3 bases and J 9 bases; nucleotides not matched to a gene: 16. The CDR3 extends over 17 amino acids. In DNA, the CDR3 is TGCGCCAGCAGCTCGCTGGTGGCGGGAGGGCCTCCTATTGAGCAGTTCTTC. This sequence encodes CASSSLVAGGPPIEQFF.

The chain combines TRBV15 with TRBJ2-1, with D perhaps TRBD2 (6 bases). Per germline, CDR1 LNHNV and CDR2 YYDKDF (reference sequence). The CDR3 is 18 amino acids. Trimming shortened V by 4 bases and J by 5 bases, and 24 bases separated the two germline ends. The CDR3 DNA reads TGTGCCACCAGCACCTCGTTAGCTCCTAGTACGGGAGACAATGAGCAGTTCTTC. It translates to CATSTSLAPSTGDNEQFF.

V and J are TRBV6-5 and TRBJ2-1; TRBD2 is a possible D gene (6 bases). The CDR3 runs 16 residues. CDR1 MNHEY and CDR2 SVGAGI come from the germline V gene. Trimming removed 0 bases at V and 7 bases at J, with 16 bases between. CDR3 in DNA: TGTGCCAGCAGTTACTCGGTGGGGGAGGACTCGAATGAGCAGTTCTTC. This translates into CASSYSVGEDSNEQFF.

This clone was picked up a small number of times. The chain has TRBV10-3 and TRBJ1-2; possibly TRBD1 for D (6 bases). The CDR3 is 15 amino acids. Germline assignment: CDR1 ENHRY and CDR2 SYGVKD. Between the trimmed V and J ends, which lost 0 bases and 5 bases, there was a span of 13 bases. The CDR3 bases are TGTGCCATCAGTGAGTCGAATACAGGGCGGTATGGCTACACCTTC. This gives the protein CAISESNTGRYGYTF.

The V gene is TRBV4-1, the J gene TRBJ1-5, with unresolved D. V shed 2 bases and J shed 0 bases, with 14 bases lying between them. Germline CDR1 is MGHRA and CDR2 is YSYEKL. This CDR3 contains 17 residues. CDR3 loop: CASSQWGQTNSNQPQHF. DNA of the CDR3: TGCGCCAGCAGCCAATGGGGTCAGACTAATAGCAATCAGCCCCAGCATTTT.

The chain combines TRBV13 with TRBJ2-3; D is uncertain. V was cut by 5 bases and J by 0 bases, with 18 bases left in between. Germline CDR1 is PRHDT and CDR2 is FYEKMQ (reference sequence). The CDR3 totals 17 residues. The CDR3 DNA sequence: TGTGCCAGCAGCCCTCAGACTTACGTTGTTAGCACAGATACGCAGTATTTT. Encoded protein: CASSPQTYVVSTDTQYF.

The sample holds a few counts of this clone. This sequence joins TRBV4-1 and TRBJ1-1; the D is unclear. Germline V gives CDR1 MGHRA, CDR2 YSYEKL. The V gene lost 3 bases and the J gene lost 8 bases, with 13 bases spanning the gap. CDR3 length: 13 amino acids. The CDR3 sequence is CASSQAHMFEAFF. CDR3 DNA: TGCGCCAGCAGCCAGGCCCATATGTTCGAAGCTTTCTTT.

The CDR3, as DNA: TGTGCCAGCACCCCCGGACTTGGATCTGCCAAAAACATTCAGTACTTC. This gives the protein CASTPGLGSAKNIQYF. This chain uses TRBV9 with TRBJ2-4, with TRBD2 as a possible D gene (5 bases). The CDR3 sequence is 16 residues long. Germline values: CDR1 SGDLS, CDR2 YYNGEE. V gave up 6 bases and J gave up 1 base, with 17 bases separating them.

This sequence joins TRBV28 and TRBJ2-5; D is undetermined. CDR1 and CDR2 from the germline V gene are MDHEN and SYDVKM. Trimming removed 4 bases from V and 2 bases from J, with 11 bases in between. This CDR3 comprises 14 residues. The CDR3 DNA reads as TGTGCCAGCAGTTCCCTGACACTACAAGAGACCCAGTACTTC. Its protein is CASSSLTLQETQYF.

The V call is TRBV15, the J call TRBJ2-1; 7 bases match TRBD2. The CDR3 is 16 amino acids. V shed 4 bases, J shed 9 bases, and the junction held 15 bases outside the gene matches. Germline CDR1 reads LNHNV; CDR2 reads YYDKDF (reference sequence). The CDR3 loop is CATSTKAGWLSGEQFF. As DNA, the CDR3 is TGTGCCACCAGCACCAAAGCGGGATGGTTATCTGGTGAGCAGTTCTTC.

The chain has TRBV10-3 and TRBJ2-7, with D unclear. Germline V CDR1 and CDR2: ENHRY, SYGVKD. The CDR3 totals 14 residues. The V end lost 1 base, the J end lost 3 bases, and 10 bases lay between the germline ends. The CDR3 protein is CAISELAGHYEQYF. The CDR3 bases are TGTGCCATCAGTGAGTTAGCCGGCCACTACGAGCAGTACTTC.